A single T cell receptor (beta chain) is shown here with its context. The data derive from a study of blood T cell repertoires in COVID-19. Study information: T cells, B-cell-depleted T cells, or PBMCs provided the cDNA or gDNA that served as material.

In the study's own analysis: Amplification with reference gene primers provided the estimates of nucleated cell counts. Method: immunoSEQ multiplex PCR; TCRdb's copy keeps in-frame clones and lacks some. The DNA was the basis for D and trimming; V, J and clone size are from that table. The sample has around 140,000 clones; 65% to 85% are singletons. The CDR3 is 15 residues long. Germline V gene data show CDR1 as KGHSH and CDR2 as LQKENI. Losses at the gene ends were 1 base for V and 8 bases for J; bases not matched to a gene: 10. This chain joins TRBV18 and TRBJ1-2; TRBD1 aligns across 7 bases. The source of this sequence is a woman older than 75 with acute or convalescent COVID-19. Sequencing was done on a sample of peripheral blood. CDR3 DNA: TGTGCCAGCTCACCACGGGGACAGACCTATGTGGGCTACACCTTC. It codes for CASSPRGQTYVGYTF.